The 24 T cell receptor beta chains listed next were all sequenced from one sample in a study of T cells in Graves' hyperthyroidism and ophthalmopathy. RNA transcripts provided the source from which TCR beta CDR3 regions were amplified. First-round RT-PCR targeting the TCR CDR3 was performed with the HTBI primer set. TCRdb re-called the multiplex PCR reads with MiXCR, one entry per CDR3 protein. This repertoire shows about 540,000 distinct CDR3 sequences, under 60% found once; its top ten account for approximately 8.2%. Sequencing input: peripheral blood or thyroid tissue (not recorded which). The receptors come from a woman between 18 and 29 years old with Graves' hyperthyroidism.

This clonotype appeared once. A much bigger clone sits one base away, suggesting this may be a read error. The chain links TRBV5-1 to TRBJ1-1; 7 bases are shared with TRBD1. This CDR3 spans 14 amino acids. With V trimmed by 4 bases and J by 4 bases, 7 bases remained unmatched. Germline lookup yields CDR1 SGHRS and CDR2 YFSETQ. CDR3 in DNA: TGCGCCAGCAGCCAAGGGACAGTGAGCACTGAAGCTTTCTTT. Residues: CASSQGTVSTEAFF.

The CDR3 DNA sequence: TGTGCCACCCGAGGAGGTGGTAACACCGGGGAGCTGTTTTTT. Encoded protein: CATRGGGNTGELFF. This chain joins TRBV19 and TRBJ2-2; maybe TRBD2 (5 bases). This CDR3 is 14 amino acids long. The germline V gene encodes CDR1 LNHDA and CDR2 SQIVND (reference sequence). The V gene lost 10 bases and the J gene lost 2 bases, with 14 bases spanning the gap.

This clonotype was observed a few times. V is TRBV29-1 and J is TRBJ1-2; a possible D gene is TRBD1 (5 bases). Trimming shortened V by 7 bases and J by 5 bases, and 14 bases separated the two germline ends. The CDR3 contains 12 residues. CDR1 SQVTM and CDR2 ANQGSEA come from the germline V gene. For the CDR3, the DNA is TGCAGCGCCGCGGGGGTGGATTATGGCTACACCTTC. This codes for CSAAGVDYGYTF.

In its sample, this clonotype was seen a few times. V is TRBV5-1 and J is TRBJ1-1; tentatively, D is TRBD1 (5 bases). This CDR3 has 13 amino acids. Germline CDR1 reads SGHRS; CDR2 reads YFSETQ. V dropped 0 bases and J dropped 7 bases, with 10 bases sitting between them. The CDR3 bases are TGCGCCAGCAGCTTGGACCGGGGGTATGAAGCTTTCTTT. As protein: CASSLDRGYEAFF.

Concerning this clonotype itself: A read error may explain this, as a much larger clone is one base away. The rearrangement uses TRBV11-1 and TRBJ1-6; D is undetermined. The V gene's germline CDR1 is SGHAT and CDR2 FQDESV (reference sequence). This CDR3 region has 14 residues. The CDR3 DNA is TGTGCCAGCAGCTTAGGAGGGTATAATCCACCCCTCCACTTT. It encodes CASSLGGYNPPLHF. The full variable domain, completed using reference TRBV11-1 and TRBJ1-6, is EAEVAQSPRYKITEKSQAVAFWCDPISGHATLYWYRQILGQGPELLVQFQDESVVDDSQLPKDRFSAERLKGVDSTLKIQPAELGDSAMYLCASSLGGYNPPLHFGNGTRLTVT.

The chain couples TRBV7-4 to TRBJ1-4, with a possible D match to TRBD1 (5 bases). Germline CDR1 is SGHVT and CDR2 is SQSDAQ. This CDR3 spans 16 amino acids. V dropped 3 bases and J dropped 7 bases, with 18 bases sitting between them. The CDR3 loop reads CASSLPQGEGGEKLFF. The CDR3 nucleotides are TGTGCCAGCAGCTTGCCCCAGGGAGAGGGAGGTGAAAAACTGTTTTTT.

V and J are TRBV10-3 and TRBJ1-2, with TRBD1 identical over 11 bases. The CDR3 totals 14 residues. Germline assignment: CDR1 ENHRY and CDR2 SYGVKD. The trim removed 10 bases at V and 7 bases at J, leaving 11 bases unmatched. The CDR3 sequence is CASGTGQGASGYTF. For the CDR3, the DNA is TGTGCCAGCGGAACCGGACAGGGGGCTTCTGGCTACACCTTC.

This clonotype was observed at least ten times. The chain recombines TRBV7-9 with TRBJ1-6; D is ambiguous. Germline CDR1 is SEHNR and CDR2 is FQNEAQ (reference sequence). With 2 bases removed from V and 5 bases from J, the gap between germline ends came to 4 bases. The CDR3 contains 13 residues. The CDR3 sequence: CASSLTDNSPLHF. The CDR3 DNA follows: TGTGCCAGCAGCTTAACGGATAATTCACCCCTCCACTTT.

The CDR3 is CASSLSRIALNTEAFF. As DNA, the CDR3 is TGTGCCAGCAGCTTGTCTCGGATCGCTTTGAACACTGAAGCTTTCTTT. The chain carries TRBV7-9 and TRBJ1-1; no definite D call. V lost 3 bases to trimming and J lost 0 bases, with 14 bases between them. Germline assignment: CDR1 SEHNR and CDR2 FQNEAQ (reference sequence). The CDR3 spans 16 residues.

V and J are TRBV5-1 and TRBJ2-5; D is perhaps TRBD2 (5 bases). The CDR3 is 13 amino acids. CDR1 and CDR2 (germline): SGHRS, YFSETQ. V was shortened by 10 bases and J by 4 bases, with 17 bases between the two germline ends. CDR3 DNA: TGCGCCGAGACGGGGTATCTCGCAGAGACCCAGTACTTC. Translated, it gives CAETGYLAETQYF.

This chain links TRBV29-1 with TRBJ1-2; a weak D match, TRBD1 (5 bases). Looked up from germline, CDR1 is SQVTM and CDR2 is ANQGSEA. V lost 0 bases and J lost 4, with 15 bases in between. This CDR3 spans 15 amino acids. The CDR3 region has the DNA TGCAGCGTTGAAGAAGGGCTCTTGGGGCTCTATGGCTACACCTTC. Its protein product is CSVEEGLLGLYGYTF.

The V gene is TRBV20-1, the J gene TRBJ2-5; D gene ambiguous. Germline V gene lookup returns CDR1 DFQATT and CDR2 SNEGSKA (reference sequence). V lost 6 bases to trimming and J lost 2 bases, with 22 bases between them. CDR3 length: 16 residues. CDR3 sequence reads: CSAEPRGRRIQETQYF. In DNA form, the CDR3 reads TGCAGTGCCGAACCCCGAGGACGGCGGATTCAAGAGACCCAGTACTTC.

With respect to this clonotype: Since no conserved phenylalanine or tryptophan closes the CDR3, a read error is the likely cause. The limits of the CDR3 on the DNA are not certain, so only TCRdb's listed CDR3 is given. The chain combines TRBV15 with TRBJ1-3. 9 amino acids form the CDR3, both terminal residues included. Germline values: CDR1 LNHNV, CDR2 YYDKDF (reference sequence). CDR3: CATSRELAE.

This clonotype was counted only a few times. This chain links TRBV5-1 with TRBJ1-1, with 8 bases matching TRBD1. Trimming took 4 bases from V and 0 from J; bases not matched to a gene: 8. CDR1 is SGHRS, CDR2 YFSETQ, per germline. The CDR3 is made up of 16 amino acids. CDR3 DNA: TGCGCCAGCAGCCCGGGACAGGATGCGATGAACACTGAAGCTTTCTTT. Protein product: CASSPGQDAMNTEAFF.

This clonotype showed up just a few times. V gene TRBV7-2 combines with J gene TRBJ2-7, with D possibly matching TRBD2 (5 bases). V was shortened by 5 bases and J by 7 bases, with 18 bases between the two germline ends. Germline lookup yields CDR1 SGHTA and CDR2 FQGNSA. The CDR3 spans 14 residues. This CDR3 reads CASSPGLPPQEQYF. Here the CDR3 DNA reads TGTGCCAGCAGCCCCGGACTCCCACCTCAAGAGCAGTACTTC.

This clonotype was seen ten or more times. This chain uses TRBV7-9 with TRBJ2-5; the D is unclear. V was pared by 10 bases and J by 1 base, with 7 bases between. The germline V gene encodes CDR1 SEHNR and CDR2 FQNEAQ (reference sequence). CDR3 length: 11 amino acids. The CDR3 protein is CATLPQETQYF. The CDR3 DNA is TGTGCCACATTACCCCAAGAGACCCAGTACTTC. Full variable domain (outside the CDR3, taken from reference TRBV7-9 and TRBJ2-5): DTGVSQNPRHKITKRGQNVTFRCDPISEHNRLYWYRQTLGQGPEFLTYFQNEAQLEKSRLLSDRFSAERPKGSFSTLEIQRTEQGDSAMYLCATLPQETQYFGPGTRLLVL.

The V and J genes are TRBV19 and TRBJ2-5, with TRBD1 as a possible D gene (5 bases). This CDR3 spans 14 amino acids. The germline CDR1 and CDR2 sequences are LNHDA and SQIVND (reference sequence). V dropped 7 bases and J dropped 5 bases, with 17 bases sitting between them. CDR3 nucleotides: TGTGCCAGTATGGACATGGGAAACGTGGAGACCCAGTACTTC. This gives the protein CASMDMGNVETQYF.

CDR3 bases: TGTGCCAGCAGCTTCGGACTTGGCACAGATACGCAGTATTTT. This translates into CASSFGLGTDTQYF. The rearrangement uses TRBV7-2 and TRBJ2-3; weak D call: TRBD2 (5 bases). V lost 3 bases, J lost 1 base, and 8 bases lay in between. The length of the CDR3 is 14 residues. CDR1 is SGHTA and CDR2 is FQGNSA in the germline V gene.

The chain links TRBV5-1 to TRBJ1-1; D may be TRBD1 (5 bases). The CDR3 extends over 13 amino acids. Between the trimmed V and J ends, which lost 4 bases and 3 bases, there was a span of 10 bases. The germline gives CDR1 SGHRS, CDR2 YFSETQ. Here the CDR3 reads CASSGNRYTEAFF. The CDR3 DNA reads TGCGCCAGCAGCGGGAACAGGTACACTGAAGCTTTCTTT.

Concerning this clonotype itself: The germline gene is not matched at one end of the junction; a read error may be the cause. V is TRBV7-3 and J is TRBJ2-2; 8 nucleotides agree with TRBD1. The CDR3 has 15 residues. CDR1 and CDR2 (germline): SGHTA, FQGTGA. CDR3 DNA: TGTGCCAGCAGCTTAGCCGGGACAGGTACCGAGGAGCTGTTTTTT. It translates to CASSLAGTGTEELFF.

The chain carries TRBV29-1 and TRBJ2-5; D possibly corresponds to TRBD1 (6 bases). Germline lookup yields CDR1 SQVTM and CDR2 ANQGSEA. The CDR3 sequence is 12 residues long. Trimming took off 1 base at V and 5 bases at J, with 8 bases between the two ends. This chain's CDR3 is CSVEGGRETQYF. CDR3 bases: TGCAGCGTTGAAGGGGGGCGGGAGACCCAGTACTTC.

This clonotype was counted many times. The genes are TRBV19 and TRBJ1-6; TRBD1 is a possible D gene (5 bases). Between the trimmed V and J ends, which lost 5 bases and 10 bases, there was a span of 21 bases. CDR1 and CDR2 (germline): LNHDA, SQIVND (reference sequence). The length of the CDR3 is 16 residues. CDR3 loop: CASSSGRGREKSPLHF. Here the CDR3 DNA reads TGTGCCAGTAGTTCCGGCCGGGGACGCGAGAAATCACCCCTCCACTTT. Supplemented by reference TRBV19 and TRBJ1-6, the full variable domain reads DGGITQSPKYLFRKEGQNVTLSCEQNLNHDAMYWYRQDPGQGLRLIYYSQIVNDFQKGDIAEGYSVSREKKESFPLTVTSAQKNPTAFYLCASSSGRGREKSPLHFGNGTRLTVT.

About this clonotype: A junction boundary mismatches the germline segment, possibly from a read error. The chain uses TRBV7-2 and TRBJ1-1, with D maybe TRBD1 (5 bases). CDR1 and CDR2 from the germline V gene are SGHTA and FQGNSA. This CDR3 spans 11 amino acids. CDR3 DNA sequence: TGTGCCAGCAGCTCGACCGGGGCCCAAACCTTT. Translated, it gives CASSSTGAQTF.

A word on this clonotype: A much larger clone lies a single base off, so this may be a read error. The rearrangement links TRBV7-9 to TRBJ1-6; D remains ambiguous. Germline values: CDR1 SEHNR, CDR2 FQNEAQ (reference sequence). The CDR3 extends over 16 amino acids. V was trimmed by 5 bases and J by 15 bases, leaving 26 bases between them. The CDR3 spells CASSPSDLAFGVGLHF. The CDR3 DNA sequence: TGTGCCAGCAGCCCGTCGGACCTGGCGTTTGGGGTTGGCCTCCACTTT.